These 20 T cell receptor beta chains came from one sample sequenced in a study of blood T cell repertoires in COVID-19. Clones were sequenced by immunoSEQ multiplex PCR, and TCRdb holds only the in-frame ones, with some missing. Altogether some 120,000 clones are present, 75% to 90% being singletons, with the ten largest covering around 4.1%. The sequenced sample was peripheral blood. Receptor source: a human donor in a cohort sampled during active COVID-19.

The chain carries TRBV3-1 (or the pseudogene TRBV3-2) and TRBJ1-1; 12 nucleotides agree with TRBD1. This CDR3 comprises 19 residues. Germline V lookup: CDR1 LGHDT, CDR2 YNNKEL (reference sequence). V lost 2 bases to trimming and J lost 1 base; unmatched junction nucleotides: 11. The CDR3 coding sequence is TGTGCCAGCAGCCAACGAACCGGGACAGGGGGCAGTAGGAACACTGAAGCTTTCTTT. It translates to CASSQRTGTGGSRNTEAFF.

This rearrangement joins TRBV9 to TRBJ2-7; TRBD2 aligns across 12 bases. The germline V gene encodes CDR1 SGDLS and CDR2 YYNGEE. The V and J ends lost 0 bases and 3 bases, in that order; junction bases with no gene match: 1. CDR3 length: 15 residues. CDR3 loop: CASSVASGGVYEQYF. For the CDR3, the DNA is TGTGCCAGCAGCGTAGCTAGCGGGGGGGTCTACGAGCAGTACTTC.

This clone was counted once. This rearrangement joins TRBV7-2 to TRBJ1-1; no clear D gene. The V gene lost 1 base and the J gene lost 4 bases, with 16 bases spanning the gap. Germline V gene lookup returns CDR1 SGHTA and CDR2 FQGNSA. The CDR3 has 16 residues. The CDR3, as DNA: TGTGCCAGCAGCTTAGGGATCAGGACGGGAGGCACTGAAGCTTTCTTT. Amino acid sequence: CASSLGIRTGGTEAFF.

This rearrangement joins TRBV2 to TRBJ2-1; no clear D. The CDR3 contains 12 residues. Trimming pared 4 bases from V and 7 bases from J, leaving 8 bases between. The germline gives CDR1 SNHLY, CDR2 FYNNEI. The CDR3 DNA reads as TGTGCCAGCAGTGCTTATGTAAATGAGCAGTTCTTC. It translates to CASSAYVNEQFF.

The J gene is TRBJ1-3, the V gene TRBV7-2; D may be TRBD1 (6 bases). The CDR3 totals 15 residues. Germline V gene data show CDR1 as SGHTA and CDR2 as FQGNSA. The V end was cut by 5 bases, the J end by 2 bases, with 13 bases between. CDR3 DNA: TGTGCCAGCAGCCCGGGTGCAGGGGCTGGAAACACCATATATTTT. Its protein is CASSPGAGAGNTIYF.

The V and J genes are TRBV6-5 and TRBJ2-1; TRBD1 agrees at 9 bases. In germline, CDR1 is MNHEY, CDR2 SVGAGI. CDR3 length equals 16 residues. The trim removed 3 bases at V and 0 bases at J, leaving 3 bases unmatched. The CDR3 DNA follows: TGTGCCAGCAGTTATGGACAGGGGTCCTCCTACAATGAGCAGTTCTTC. It translates to CASSYGQGSSYNEQFF.

V and J are TRBV4-3 and TRBJ2-5; a possible D gene is TRBD2 (6 bases). The CDR3 sequence is 15 residues long. Between the trimmed V and J ends, which lost 1 base and 1 base, there was a span of 10 bases. The germline CDR1 and CDR2 sequences are LGHNA and YSLEER. Here the CDR3 reads CASSQGARGQETQYF. CDR3 nucleotides: TGCGCCAGCAGCCAAGGGGCGCGGGGCCAAGAGACCCAGTACTTC.

The chain uses TRBV7-8 and TRBJ1-1; TRBD1 matches at 8 bases. CDR1 is SGHVS, CDR2 FQNEAQ, per germline. The ends lost 4 bases at V and 10 bases at J; junction bases unmatched: 11. The CDR3 totals 14 residues. The CDR3 region is CASSSNYQGAGAFF. CDR3 sequence (DNA): TGTGCCAGCAGCTCGAATTATCAGGGGGCAGGAGCTTTCTTT.

The rearrangement joins TRBV29-1 to TRBJ2-3, with D tentatively TRBD2 (6 bases). CDR3 size: 13 residues. V lost 3 bases and J 4 bases, leaving 11 bases between the germline ends. Germline V gives CDR1 SQVTM, CDR2 ANQGSEA. The CDR3 coding sequence is TGCAGCGTTGATGGGGGGTCCCCAGATACGCAGTATTTT. Translated, it gives CSVDGGSPDTQYF.

This clone has only one observation. The chain uses TRBV20-1 and TRBJ1-2; D is unclear. This CDR3 contains 11 residues. V lost 2 bases and J 3 bases, leaving 4 bases between the germline ends. Per the germline V gene, CDR1 is DFQATT and CDR2 is SNEGSKA (reference sequence). The CDR3 DNA sequence: TGCAGTGCTAGATCCGACTATGGCTACACCTTC. This codes for CSARSDYGYTF.

V is TRBV18 and J is TRBJ2-3; perhaps TRBD1 as D (5 bases). The germline V gene encodes CDR1 KGHSH and CDR2 LQKENI. This CDR3 has 15 amino acids. V was cut by 3 bases and J by 2 bases, with 12 bases left in between. Here the CDR3 reads CASSPFNRNTDTQYF. The CDR3 DNA is TGTGCCAGCTCACCCTTCAACAGGAACACAGATACGCAGTATTTT. Full variable domain (missing parts from reference TRBV18 and TRBJ2-3): NAGVMQNPRHLVRRRGQEARLRCSPMKGHSHVYWYRQLPEEGLKFMVYLQKENIIDESGMPKERFSAEFPKEGPSILRIQQVVRGDSAAYFCASSPFNRNTDTQYFGPGTRLTVL.

This clone was counted once. The chain is built from TRBV5-4 and TRBJ2-3; possible D gene TRBD1, 5 bases. Trimming cost V 2 bases and J 0 bases, with 7 bases left between them. The CDR3 runs 14 residues. Looked up from germline, CDR1 is SGHNT and CDR2 is YYREEE (reference sequence). CDR3 amino acids: CASSFTGSTDTQYF. The DNA of the CDR3 is TGTGCCAGCAGCTTTACAGGTAGCACAGATACGCAGTATTTT.

This clone was seen at least ten times. This chain connects TRBV5-1 to TRBJ1-2; 10 nucleotides line up with TRBD1. CDR3 length: 14 amino acids. V shed 4 bases and J 8 bases; nucleotides not matched to a gene: 8. The germline V gene has CDR1 SGHRS and CDR2 YFSETQ. CDR3 amino acids: CASSPFGQGGGYTF. CDR3 sequence (DNA): TGCGCCAGCAGCCCTTTTGGACAGGGGGGAGGCTACACCTTC. Using reference TRBV5-1 and TRBJ1-2 for the parts outside the CDR3, the full variable domain is KAGVTQTPRYLIKTRGQQVTLSCSPISGHRSVSWYQQTPGQGLQFLFEYFSETQRNKGNFPGRFSGRQFSNSRSEMNVSTLELGDSALYLCASSPFGQGGGYTFGSGTRLTVV.

The rearrangement uses TRBV7-2 and TRBJ1-2; TRBD1 agrees at 9 bases. This CDR3 has 17 amino acids. CDR1 and CDR2 (germline): SGHTA, FQGNSA. The V gene end was trimmed by 7 bases and the J gene end by 8 bases; junction bases not matched to a gene: 20. The DNA for the CDR3 is TGTGCCAGCACCTATAATACCCCACCGGGACAGGGATTCGGCTACACCTTC. This gives the protein CASTYNTPPGQGFGYTF.

This sequence joins TRBV7-8 and TRBJ1-5; D remains ambiguous. The ends were cut back, 5 bases at V and 0 bases at J, with 8 bases in the middle. Germline CDR1 and CDR2: SGHVS and FQNEAQ. The CDR3 runs 14 residues. The CDR3 nucleotides read TGTGCCAGCAGCCCCCGGGATAGCAATCAGCCCCAGCATTTT. Translation gives CASSPRDSNQPQHF.

This clone has a single count. V usage is TRBV27 and J usage is TRBJ1-2; D may be TRBD1 (5 bases). The CDR3 consists of 12 residues. Looked up from germline, CDR1 is MNHEY and CDR2 is SMNVEV (reference sequence). The V gene lost 5 bases and the J gene lost 5 bases, with 9 bases spanning the gap. CDR3 protein: CASSPQGYGYTF. For the CDR3, the DNA is TGTGCCAGCAGTCCCCAGGGTTATGGCTACACCTTC.

The chain joins TRBV6-5 to TRBJ2-7; 8 bases are shared with TRBD1. This CDR3 spans 15 amino acids. V lost 5 bases, J lost 0 bases, and 6 bases stayed unmatched. The germline gives CDR1 MNHEY, CDR2 SVGAGI. The CDR3 region has the DNA TGTGCCAGCAGTCTCTCGGGGACAGGCTCCTACGAGCAGTACGTC. Its translation: CASSLSGTGSYEQYV.

V and J are TRBV30 and TRBJ2-3, with 10 positions matching TRBD2. The CDR3 loop spans 13 amino acids. Germline values: CDR1 GTSNPN, CDR2 SVGIG (reference sequence). The J segment lost 6 bases and the V segment lost 8 bases, leaving 8 bases of the junction unmatched. The CDR3 spells CATTSGRADTQYF. The CDR3 nucleotides read TGTGCCACCACAAGCGGGAGGGCGGATACGCAGTATTTT.

The gene calls are TRBV19 and TRBJ1-2; 8 bases fit TRBD1. V trimming: 5 bases; J trimming: 8 bases; junction bases outside the gene matches: 10. This CDR3 contains 14 residues. Germline assignment: CDR1 LNHDA and CDR2 SQIVND (reference sequence). CDR3 sequence: CASSPTGGSRGYTF. The CDR3 nucleotides read TGTGCCAGTAGTCCCACAGGGGGGTCAAGGGGCTACACCTTC.

The chain combines TRBV5-5 with TRBJ1-2; a possible D gene is TRBD1 (6 bases). The germline V gene encodes CDR1 SGHKS and CDR2 YYEKEE (reference sequence). CDR3 size: 15 residues. V lost 5 bases to trimming and J lost 8 bases, with 22 bases between them. This CDR3 is CASRQKDGQSLGYTF. The DNA of the CDR3 is TGTGCCAGCAGGCAAAAGGACGGACAGTCCCTCGGCTACACCTTC. Supplemented by reference TRBV5-5 and TRBJ1-2, the full variable domain reads DAGVTQSPTHLIKTRGQQVTLRCSPISGHKSVSWYQQVLGQGPQFIFQYYEKEERGRGNFPDRFSARQFPNYSSELNVNALLLGDSALYLCASRQKDGQSLGYTFGSGTRLTVV.